This T cell receptor (beta chain) is from a study of human T cells and chemical hapten exposure. The study's findings and limits: The donors suffered from alopecia, so their immune response may not match that of healthy people.

Documented time point: pre-sensitization, week 0. Treatment described: therapeutic diphenylcyclopropenone sensitization with weekly scalp DPC. V trimming: 6 bases; J trimming: 2 bases; junction bases outside the gene matches: 6. The CDR3 runs to 15 residues. Germline V CDR1 and CDR2: SNHLY, FYNNEI. Via MiXCR, TCRdb re-called the RACE reads, giving one row per CDR3 protein. The data show approximately 400,000 distinct CDR3 sequences, 5.1% seen once. This clonotype was seen more than once but under ten times. The antigen remains undetermined. The chain carries TRBV2 and TRBJ2-1; 8 bases align to TRBD1. This specimen consisted of whole blood, obtained in connection with sensitization to the hapten diphenylcyclopropenone (DPC). The TCR sequence derives from a woman aged 45-59 years with alopecia areata. Some clones in this sample may be carry-over from other donors' samples. Here the CDR3 reads CASSAYRGTYNEQFF. DNA for the CDR3: TGTGCCAGCAGCGCCTACAGGGGGACCTACAATGAGCAGTTCTTC.